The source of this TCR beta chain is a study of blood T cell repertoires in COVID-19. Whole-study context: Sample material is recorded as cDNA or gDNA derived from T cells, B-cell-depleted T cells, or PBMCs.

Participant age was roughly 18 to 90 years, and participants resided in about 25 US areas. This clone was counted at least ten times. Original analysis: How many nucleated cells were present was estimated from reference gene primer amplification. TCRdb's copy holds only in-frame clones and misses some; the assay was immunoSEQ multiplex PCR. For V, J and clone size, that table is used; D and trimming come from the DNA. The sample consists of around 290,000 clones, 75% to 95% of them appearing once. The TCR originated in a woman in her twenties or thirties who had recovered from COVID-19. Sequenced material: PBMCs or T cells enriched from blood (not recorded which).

In nucleotides, the CDR3 is TGTGCCAGCAGTGCCACCCGGGACAGGCAGTACTTC. It specifies CASSATRDRQYF. The V gene is TRBV27, the J gene TRBJ2-7; TRBD1 aligns across 7 bases. This CDR3 has 12 residues. The V gene's germline CDR1 is MNHEY and CDR2 SMNVEV (reference sequence). V shed 5 bases and J 9 bases; nucleotides not matched to a gene: 7.